A single sample gave rise to the 17 T cell receptor beta chains below, sequenced in a study of T cell responses to AZD1222 COVID-19 vaccine. Sequencing was performed with immunoSEQ multiplex PCR; in TCRdb, only in-frame clones are kept and a portion is missing. The repertoire holds about 100,000 clones, with around 90% as singletons. The sequencing here drew on peripheral blood, taken on day 0 of AZD1222 vaccination. The receptors here all came from an adult in good health.

The V and J genes are TRBV18 and TRBJ2-7; the match to TRBD1 covers 7 bases. This CDR3 contains 16 residues. Germline CDR1 reads KGHSH; CDR2 reads LQKENI. V lost 8 bases to trimming and J lost 3 bases; unmatched junction nucleotides: 16. The CDR3 reads CASPTTGRNTFYEQYF. The CDR3 nucleotides read TGTGCCAGCCCCACGACAGGGAGAAATACCTTCTACGAGCAGTACTTC.

V and J are TRBV4-1 and TRBJ2-5; the D is unclear. Per the germline V gene, CDR1 is MGHRA and CDR2 is YSYEKL. Trimming stripped 0 bases from V and 5 bases from J, with 16 bases between. The CDR3 sequence is 16 residues long. The CDR3 region has the DNA TGCGCCAGCAGCCAAGAGGGCTCCCTTGGCGTGGAGACCCAGTACTTC. Translating gives CASSQEGSLGVETQYF.

V usage is TRBV27 and J usage is TRBJ1-4; D perhaps matches TRBD1 (6 bases). CDR1 is MNHEY, CDR2 SMNVEV, per germline (reference sequence). V lost 0 bases and J 2 bases, leaving 13 bases between the germline ends. There are 17 residues in the CDR3. For the CDR3, the DNA is TGTGCCAGCAGTTTATCGTGGGGGGCGGACACTAATGAAAAACTGTTTTTT. Its protein product is CASSLSWGADTNEKLFF.

V usage is TRBV19 and J usage is TRBJ1-5; possibly TRBD1 for D (6 bases). Germline V gives CDR1 LNHDA, CDR2 SQIVND (reference sequence). There are 15 residues in the CDR3. With 7 bases removed from V and 1 base from J, the gap between germline ends came to 14 bases. Here the CDR3 reads CASIVGGMSNQPQHF. In DNA form, the CDR3 reads TGTGCCAGTATTGTAGGGGGTATGAGCAATCAGCCCCAGCATTTT.

The rearrangement uses TRBV6-1 and TRBJ1-6; D may be TRBD1 (6 bases). CDR3 length: 13 residues. From germline, CDR1 is MNHNS and CDR2 SASEGT. V was clipped by 2 bases and J by 10 bases, with 9 bases between them. The CDR3 DNA reads TGTGCCAGCAGTGAACAGGGGAACTCACCCCTCCACTTT. Amino acids: CASSEQGNSPLHF.

This chain uses TRBV9 with TRBJ1-2; D is uncertain. The germline V gene encodes CDR1 SGDLS and CDR2 YYNGEE. Trimming removed 2 bases at V and 6 bases at J, with 11 bases between. This CDR3 has 13 residues. The CDR3 loop is CASSVDAIHGYTF. Here the CDR3 DNA reads TGTGCCAGCAGCGTCGACGCAATCCATGGCTACACCTTC.

This clone was seen just once. The chain joins TRBV19 to TRBJ1-1; D not resolved. Looked up from germline, CDR1 is LNHDA and CDR2 is SQIVND (reference sequence). CDR3 length: 14 amino acids. V gave up 5 bases and J gave up 0 bases, with 10 bases separating them. This chain's CDR3 is CASSQTAVNTEAFF. The CDR3 nucleotides read TGTGCCAGTAGTCAAACGGCAGTGAACACTGAAGCTTTCTTT.

The chain has TRBV19 and TRBJ1-2; TRBD1 agrees at 7 bases. The ends lost 3 bases at V and 8 bases at J; junction bases unmatched: 15. This CDR3 is built from 16 residues. Germline CDR1 and CDR2: LNHDA and SQIVND (reference sequence). CDR3: CASSIRTGSYPTGYTF. The CDR3 nucleotides read TGTGCCAGTAGTATTCGGACAGGCTCTTACCCCACGGGCTACACCTTC. The full variable domain, with the rest looked up from reference TRBV19 and TRBJ1-2, is DGGITQSPKYLFRKEGQNVTLSCEQNLNHDAMYWYRQDPGQGLRLIYYSQIVNDFQKGDIAEGYSVSREKKESFPLTVTSAQKNPTAFYLCASSIRTGSYPTGYTFGSGTRLTVV.

The chain joins TRBV4-1 to TRBJ2-3; 13 positions match TRBD2. The V and J ends lost 2 bases and 0 bases, in that order; junction bases with no gene match: 2. CDR1 MGHRA and CDR2 YSYEKL come from the germline V gene. CDR3 size: 17 residues. Here the CDR3 reads CASSQPTSGRSTDTQYF. The CDR3 bases are TGCGCCAGCAGCCAACCGACTAGCGGGAGGAGCACAGATACGCAGTATTTT.

This CDR3 is CASGRPEYPQYF. The CDR3 DNA reads TGTGCCAGCGGACGGCCTGAGTATCCGCAGTATTTT. The chain is built from TRBV3-1 (or the pseudogene TRBV3-2) and TRBJ2-3; D is uncertain. Germline loops: CDR1 LGHDT, CDR2 YNNKEL (reference sequence). Trimming took off 8 bases at V and 10 bases at J, with 16 bases between the two ends. CDR3 length equals 12 residues.

V and J are TRBV6-4 and TRBJ1-5, with D uncertain. V shed 5 bases and J shed 0 bases, with 11 bases lying between them. The CDR3 has 15 residues. The germline V gene has CDR1 MRHNA and CDR2 SNTAGT. The CDR3: CASSILQSSNQPQHF. For the CDR3, the DNA is TGTGCCAGCAGTATACTTCAGAGTAGCAATCAGCCCCAGCATTTT.

The rearrangement joins TRBV10-2 to TRBJ2-1; 7 bases map to TRBD2. CDR1 WSHSY and CDR2 SAAADI come from the germline V gene. This CDR3 region has 13 residues. The V gene end was trimmed by 9 bases and the J gene end by 6 bases; junction bases not matched to a gene: 8. CDR3 nucleotide sequence: TGCGCCAGTACTAGCGCCTTTTCCAATGAGCAGTTCTTC. It is translated as CASTSAFSNEQFF.

This chain joins TRBV5-1 and TRBJ1-2, with D possibly TRBD1 on 6 matching bases. Trimming left V 1 base short and J 4 bases short, with 14 bases between. The CDR3 runs 15 residues. Germline V lookup: CDR1 SGHRS, CDR2 YFSETQ. Here the CDR3 reads CASSLYGGHTYGYTF. Here the CDR3 DNA reads TGCGCCAGCAGCTTGTACGGGGGACACACCTATGGCTACACCTTC. Looking up the rest from reference TRBV5-1 and TRBJ1-2 gives the full variable domain: KAGVTQTPRYLIKTRGQQVTLSCSPISGHRSVSWYQQTPGQGLQFLFEYFSETQRNKGNFPGRFSGRQFSNSRSEMNVSTLELGDSALYLCASSLYGGHTYGYTFGSGTRLTVV.

The J gene is TRBJ1-3, the V gene TRBV7-9; 8 bases map to TRBD1. The CDR3 length is 14 residues. Germline V gene data show CDR1 as SEHNR and CDR2 as FQNEAQ (reference sequence). Germline trimming cut 6 bases from V and 0 bases from J; bases unmatched to any gene: 1. CDR3 residues: CASRQGVSGNTIYF. The CDR3 DNA follows: TGTGCCAGCAGACAGGGGGTCTCTGGAAACACCATATATTTT.

The V call is TRBV27, the J call TRBJ2-3; possibly TRBD2 for D (6 bases). Germline-derived CDR1 and CDR2 are MNHEY and SMNVEV (reference sequence). This CDR3 is built from 13 residues. The ends were cut back, 10 bases at V and 1 base at J, with 12 bases in the middle. CDR3 residues: CATIRRGTDTQYF. As DNA, the CDR3 is TGTGCCACTATCCGGAGGGGCACAGATACGCAGTATTTT.

The chain is built from TRBV29-1 and TRBJ2-5; either TRBD1 or TRBD2 may supply D (5 bases each). Trimming took off 3 bases at V and 5 bases at J, with 13 bases between the two ends. The CDR3 runs to 13 residues. Germline assignment: CDR1 SQVTM and CDR2 ANQGSEA. The CDR3 here is CSVERGEGETQYF. The CDR3 DNA follows: TGCAGCGTTGAGAGGGGAGAAGGGGAGACCCAGTACTTC.

The chain links TRBV15 to TRBJ2-2; D is undetermined. Germline lookup yields CDR1 LNHNV and CDR2 YYDKDF (reference sequence). Deletions cut 0 bases from V and 6 bases from J, with 14 bases between. This CDR3 has 16 residues. The CDR3 spells CATSRDRAGSAGELFF. CDR3 bases: TGTGCCACCAGCAGAGATCGGGCAGGCTCGGCCGGGGAGCTGTTTTTT.